The 18 T cell receptor beta chains given below trace back to one sample, sequenced in a study of blood T cell repertoires in COVID-19. TCRdb's table, derived via immunoSEQ multiplex PCR, lists solely in-frame clones and lacks some. In the table there are 95,000 to 150,000 clones, roughly four fifths of which are singletons. Sequencing used peripheral blood. These receptors were obtained from a human donor in a cohort sampled during active COVID-19.

The chain recombines TRBV6-6 with TRBJ2-7; perhaps TRBD1 as D (6 bases). Deletions cut 2 bases from V and 3 bases from J, with 17 bases between. The germline V gene encodes CDR1 MNHNY and CDR2 SVGAGI (reference sequence). The CDR3 runs 16 residues. CDR3 region: CASSYLITGTFYEQYF. The CDR3 DNA sequence: TGTGCCAGCAGTTACCTTATAACCGGGACATTCTACGAGCAGTACTTC.

CDR3 coding DNA: TGCAGCGTTGAAGCTGAAGGGGGCATTAGCTACGAGCAGTACTTC. Amino acids: CSVEAEGGISYEQYF. V usage is TRBV29-1 and J usage is TRBJ2-7; 7 positions agree with TRBD1. After removal of 1 base from V and 3 bases from J, the junction contained 9 bases not matched to a gene. This CDR3 region has 15 residues. Per germline, CDR1 SQVTM and CDR2 ANQGSEA.

This sequence joins TRBV30 and TRBJ1-4; no firm D call. The V end was cut by 0 bases, the J end by 6 bases, with 11 bases between. CDR3 length: 14 amino acids. Germline loops: CDR1 GTSNPN, CDR2 SVGIG (reference sequence). The CDR3: CAWSVGSLYEKLFF. The CDR3 bases are TGTGCCTGGAGTGTGGGCAGTCTATATGAAAAACTGTTTTTT. Looking up the rest from reference TRBV30 and TRBJ1-4 gives the full variable domain: SQTIHQWPATLVQPVGSPLSLECTVEGTSNPNLYWYRQAAGRGLQLLFYSVGIGQISSEVPQNLSASRPQDRQFILSSKKLLLSDSGFYLCAWSVGSLYEKLFFGSGTQLSVL.

This chain joins TRBV9 and TRBJ1-2, with unresolved D. Trimming took off 0 bases at V and 0 bases at J, with 6 bases between the two ends. This CDR3 is built from 14 residues. Germline V lookup: CDR1 SGDLS, CDR2 YYNGEE. As DNA, the CDR3 is TGTGCCAGCAGCGTAGAGCATGCTAACTATGGCTACACCTTC. As protein: CASSVEHANYGYTF.

The CDR3 DNA follows: TGTGCCAGTAGTGGGTCTCGAGCGGGAGGGAGACACGAGCAGTACTTC. Its protein is CASSGSRAGGRHEQYF. The chain links TRBV19 to TRBJ2-7; 10 bases map to TRBD2. V dropped 5 bases and J dropped 5; count of bases not matched to a gene: 12. Germline CDR1 reads LNHDA; CDR2 reads SQIVND (reference sequence). The CDR3 runs 16 residues. Combining the CDR3 with reference TRBV19 and TRBJ2-7 gives the whole variable domain DGGITQSPKYLFRKEGQNVTLSCEQNLNHDAMYWYRQDPGQGLRLIYYSQIVNDFQKGDIAEGYSVSREKKESFPLTVTSAQKNPTAFYLCASSGSRAGGRHEQYFGPGTRLTVT.

The rearrangement links TRBV6-5 to TRBJ2-7; 7 bases agree with TRBD1. CDR1 and CDR2 (germline): MNHEY, SVGAGI. This CDR3 region has 14 residues. V was pared by 5 bases and J by 6 bases, with 10 bases of the junction left unmatched. CDR3 loop: CASSTRGPISEQYF. In nucleotides, the CDR3 is TGTGCCAGCAGTACGAGGGGGCCCATCTCCGAGCAGTACTTC.

V usage is TRBV6-2 or TRBV6-3 and J usage is TRBJ2-7; no clear D gene. The length of the CDR3 is 14 residues. Deletions cut 3 bases from V and 2 bases from J, with 11 bases between. Germline V lookup: CDR1 MNHEY, CDR2 SVGEGT. This CDR3 is CASSYISRAYEQYF. CDR3 sequence (DNA): TGTGCCAGCAGTTATATATCACGGGCCTACGAGCAGTACTTC.

This clone has a single count. This chain connects TRBV7-2 to TRBJ1-6; the D gene is possibly TRBD1 (5 bases). The germline V and J ends were trimmed by 0 bases and 9 bases, with 12 bases remaining between them. Germline V CDR1 and CDR2: SGHTA, FQGNSA. The CDR3 runs 15 residues. CDR3 coding DNA: TGTGCCAGCAGCTTAGCGGCAGGGCTTGTTTCACCCCTCCACTTT. Protein product: CASSLAAGLVSPLHF.

The V gene is TRBV6-5, the J gene TRBJ1-1; TRBD1 might be the D (6 bases). The CDR3 totals 14 residues. Germline assignment: CDR1 MNHEY and CDR2 SVGAGI. The V end lost 6 bases, the J end lost 1 base, and 12 bases lay between the germline ends. The CDR3 DNA follows: TGTGCCAGCAGACGGTACAGGGCGAACACTGAAGCTTTCTTT. Its translation: CASRRYRANTEAFF.

The chain has TRBV29-1 and TRBJ2-1; D is unclear. CDR3 size: 12 residues. Trimming removed 4 bases at V and 0 bases at J, with 4 bases between. CDR1 SQVTM and CDR2 ANQGSEA come from the germline V gene. CDR3: CSVGHSYNEQFF. In DNA, the CDR3 is TGCAGCGTTGGACACTCCTACAATGAGCAGTTCTTC.

This clone was seen only a few times. The genes are TRBV6-5 and TRBJ1-1, with D uncertain. CDR3 length equals 15 residues. Germline V gene data show CDR1 as MNHEY and CDR2 as SVGAGI. V lost 7 bases, J lost 0 bases, and 15 bases lay in between. The CDR3 DNA sequence: TGTGCCAGCACCTTGAACCCGGTGATGAACACTGAAGCTTTCTTT. It encodes CASTLNPVMNTEAFF.

This clone was detected once. V gene TRBV7-3 combines with J gene TRBJ2-3; tentatively, D is TRBD2 (5 bases). The CDR3 runs to 16 residues. V lost 0 bases and J lost 2, with 12 bases in between. Germline loops: CDR1 SGHTA, CDR2 FQGTGA. The CDR3 DNA reads TGTGCCAGCAGCTTAACTCAAGCGGTAAACACAGATACGCAGTATTTT. This codes for CASSLTQAVNTDTQYF.

The chain joins TRBV10-3 to TRBJ1-2, with D possibly TRBD1 on 5 matching bases. The ends were cut back, 11 bases at V and 2 bases at J, with 18 bases in the middle. Looked up from germline, CDR1 is ENHRY and CDR2 is SYGVKD. The CDR3 has 14 amino acids. The DNA of the CDR3 is TGTGCCTCATCGACTGGGGGGGGGAACTATGGCTACACCTTC. It is translated as CASSTGGGNYGYTF.

V gene TRBV30 combines with J gene TRBJ1-5; D gene unclear. Trimming cost V 0 bases and J 4 bases, with 7 bases left between them. CDR3 size: 13 residues. Germline-derived CDR1 and CDR2 are GTSNPN and SVGIG (reference sequence). This chain's CDR3 is CAWSVGGNQPQHF. The CDR3 nucleotides are TGTGCCTGGAGTGTCGGCGGGAATCAGCCCCAGCATTTT.

The V call is TRBV19, the J call TRBJ2-2; 9 bases fit TRBD1. Germline trimming cut 10 bases from V and 4 bases from J; bases unmatched to any gene: 10. This CDR3 has 15 amino acids. CDR1 and CDR2 (germline): LNHDA, SQIVND (reference sequence). The CDR3 bases are TGTGCCACCGACACCGGGACAGGGCCCACCGGGGAGCTGTTTTTT. This gives the protein CATDTGTGPTGELFF.

The J gene is TRBJ2-7, the V gene TRBV28, with D possibly being TRBD2 (6 bases). V shed 6 bases and J shed 2 bases, with 11 bases lying between them. Looked up from germline, CDR1 is MDHEN and CDR2 is SYDVKM. The CDR3 is 13 residues long. For the CDR3, the DNA is TGTGCCAGCAGACGCGGGACGGCCTACGAGCAGTACTTC. This translates into CASRRGTAYEQYF.

V and J are TRBV5-6 and TRBJ2-7, with TRBD1 matching 8 bases. With 4 bases clipped from V and 4 bases from J, the junction kept 7 bases outside the gene matches. The germline V gene has CDR1 SGHDT and CDR2 YYEEEE. This CDR3 is built from 14 residues. The CDR3: CASSVGQGFYEQYF. CDR3 DNA sequence: TGTGCCAGCAGCGTAGGACAGGGCTTTTACGAGCAGTACTTC.

The genes are TRBV3-1 (or the pseudogene TRBV3-2) and TRBJ2-7; 7 bases are a match to TRBD1. Looked up from germline, CDR1 is LGHDT and CDR2 is YNNKEL (reference sequence). The CDR3 runs 13 residues. V trimming: 6 bases; J trimming: 1 base; junction bases outside the gene matches: 3. The CDR3, as DNA: TGTGCCAGCAGAACAGGGGCGTCCTACGAGCAGTACTTC. This gives the protein CASRTGASYEQYF.